This T cell receptor beta chain appears in the sequencing data of a study of T cells in Graves' hyperthyroidism and ophthalmopathy. Study as a whole: Peripheral blood was collected at initial diagnosis, before any treatment.

This CDR3 spans 15 amino acids. The germline CDR1 and CDR2 sequences are SGHDT and YYEEEE. Trimming removed 4 bases from V and 3 bases from J; junction bases left unmatched: 4. Ophthalmopathy cases scored 3 or more on the Clinical Activity Score and 4 or more on NOSPECS grade, with duration below 3 months. Not enrolled were patients with uncontrolled infection, other autoimmune disease, pregnancy or lactation. The PBMCs were taken from 10 ml of fresh peripheral blood. Researchers amplified the TCR beta CDR3 regions from RNA transcripts. An initial round of RT-PCR targeting the TCR CDR3 relied on the HTBI primer set. Using its own MiXCR run on the multiplex PCR reads, TCRdb lists one record per CDR3 protein. The sample lists approximately 350,000 distinct CDR3 sequences; about 15% were seen once.

The chain joins TRBV5-6 to TRBJ2-3, with 11 bases identical to TRBD1. This TCR was recovered from a woman aged 55-70 years with Graves' ophthalmopathy. The sequenced sample was blood. The CDR3 DNA reads as TGTGCCAGCAGCCAGGACAGGGGGCAAACAGATACGCAGTATTTT. Its translation: CASSQDRGQTDTQYF.